This is a list of T cell receptor beta chains from one sample in a study of cytomegalovirus exposure and HLA in healthy donors. Libraries were prepared by immunoSEQ multiplex PCR; TCRdb keeps only in-frame clonotypes and omits some of them. Of about 110,000 clones in the sample, roughly 80% were seen once. Sequencing input: PBMCs. Every receptor here comes from a man aged 30 to 39 in good health and CMV-seropositive. CDR3s include the opening cysteine and the closing phenylalanine or tryptophan. D genes are given only for firm matches. The size of a clone is reported for some rows only, either as once, few or many, or as a class for expanded clones.

clone size: NA
D gene: TRBD2
J gene: TRBJ2-5
V gene: TRBV7-8
CDR3 protein: CASSERRGTTQETQYF
CDR3 DNA: TGTGCCAGCAGCGAACGCCGTGGGACTACACAAGAGACCCAGTACTTC

clone size: NA
D gene: NA
J gene: TRBJ2-1
V gene: TRBV11-2
CDR3 protein: CASSLGTRGASSYNEQFF
CDR3 DNA: TGTGCCAGCAGCTTAGGCACCAGGGGGGCAAGCTCCTACAATGAGCAGTTCTTC

clone size: NA
D gene: NA
J gene: TRBJ1-1
V gene: TRBV14
CDR3 protein: CASSQVQGRGTEAFF
CDR3 DNA: TGTGCCAGCAGCCAAGTCCAGGGCAGGGGCACTGAAGCTTTCTTT

clone size: NA
D gene: TRBD1
J gene: TRBJ2-3
V gene: TRBV6-6
CDR3 protein: CASSYPGQGAADTQYF
CDR3 DNA: TGTGCCAGCAGTTACCCGGGACAGGGGGCGGCAGATACGCAGTATTTT

clone size: NA
D gene: TRBD2
J gene: TRBJ2-3
V gene: TRBV27
CDR3 protein: CASSLLGTGRYDTQYF
CDR3 DNA: TGTGCCAGCAGTTTGTTAGGAACCGGGAGGTACGATACGCAGTATTTT

clone size: NA
D gene: TRBD1
J gene: TRBJ2-3
V gene: TRBV6-4
CDR3 protein: CASRQGAGDTQYF
CDR3 DNA: TGTGCCTCACGACAGGGGGCGGGTGATACGCAGTATTTT

clone size: NA
D gene: TRBD2
J gene: TRBJ2-5
V gene: TRBV15
CDR3 protein: CATSRGTSVETQYF
CDR3 DNA: TGTGCCACCAGCAGAGGGACTAGCGTGGAGACCCAGTACTTC

clone size: NA
D gene: TRBD1
J gene: TRBJ1-2
V gene: TRBV6-1
CDR3 protein: CASSSINRGYYGYTF
CDR3 DNA: TGTGCCAGCAGCTCGATCAACAGGGGCTATTATGGCTACACCTTC

clone size: NA
D gene: NA
J gene: TRBJ1-6
V gene: TRBV9
CDR3 protein: CASSVGVREQSPLHF
CDR3 DNA: TGTGCCAGCAGCGTAGGGGTCCGGGAACAGTCACCCCTCCACTTT

clone size: NA
D gene: TRBD1
J gene: TRBJ2-1
V gene: TRBV27
CDR3 protein: CASSLTGGYDEQFF
CDR3 DNA: TGTGCCAGCAGTCTAACAGGGGGCTATGATGAGCAGTTCTTC

clone size: NA
D gene: TRBD1
J gene: TRBJ1-1
V gene: TRBV6-5
CDR3 protein: CASSDRGTEAFF
CDR3 DNA: TGTGCCAGCAGTGACAGGGGCACTGAAGCTTTCTTT

clone size: NA
D gene: TRBD1
J gene: TRBJ2-3
V gene: TRBV5-4
CDR3 protein: CASSVQGPDTQYF
CDR3 DNA: TGTGCCAGCAGCGTACAGGGGCCAGATACGCAGTATTTT

clone size: NA
D gene: TRBD1
J gene: TRBJ1-2
V gene: TRBV28
CDR3 protein: CASSLRGQGNYGYTF
CDR3 DNA: TGTGCCAGCAGCTTGAGGGGACAGGGCAACTATGGCTACACCTTC

clone size: few
D gene: TRBD2
J gene: TRBJ2-5
V gene: TRBV10-3
CDR3 protein: CAISKGLAGDQETQYF
CDR3 DNA: TGTGCCATCAGCAAAGGACTAGCGGGGGACCAAGAGACCCAGTACTTC

clone size: NA
D gene: NA
J gene: TRBJ2-1
V gene: TRBV19
CDR3 protein: CASSQQGVVYNEQFF
CDR3 DNA: TGTGCCAGTAGTCAACAGGGAGTGGTTTACAATGAGCAGTTCTTC

clone size: NA
D gene: NA
J gene: TRBJ1-2
V gene: TRBV7-9
CDR3 protein: CAATVRTEVYTF
CDR3 DNA: TGTGCCGCCACAGTAAGGACAGAGGTCTACACCTTC

clone size: NA
D gene: NA
J gene: TRBJ1-5
V gene: TRBV28
CDR3 protein: CASSLLDSNQPQHF
CDR3 DNA: TGTGCCAGCAGTTTACTTGACAGTAATCAGCCCCAGCATTTT

clone size: NA
D gene: TRBD2
J gene: TRBJ2-4
V gene: TRBV5-4
CDR3 protein: CASSLDATSAKNIQYF
CDR3 DNA: TGTGCCAGCAGCTTGGACGCGACTAGCGCTAAAAACATTCAGTACTTC

clone size: once
D gene: NA
J gene: TRBJ1-1
V gene: TRBV6-1
CDR3 protein: CASGLGGANTEAFF
CDR3 DNA: TGTGCCAGCGGGCTGGGGGGGGCGAACACTGAAGCTTTCTTT

clone size: NA
D gene: TRBD1
J gene: TRBJ2-7
V gene: TRBV6-5
CDR3 protein: CATGPGQGYEQYF
CDR3 DNA: TGTGCCACCGGACCGGGACAGGGCTACGAGCAGTACTTC

clone size: NA
D gene: NA
J gene: TRBJ2-3
V gene: TRBV6-5
CDR3 protein: CASRSQLGADTQYF
CDR3 DNA: TGTGCCAGCAGATCACAGTTGGGAGCAGATACGCAGTATTTT

clone size: NA
D gene: NA
J gene: TRBJ1-1
V gene: TRBV7-9
CDR3 protein: CASSLGQNTEAFF
CDR3 DNA: TGTGCCAGCAGCCTCGGACAGAACACTGAAGCTTTCTTT

clone size: NA
D gene: NA
J gene: TRBJ1-2
V gene: TRBV6-1
CDR3 protein: CASREEQKHYGYTF
CDR3 DNA: TGTGCCAGCAGAGAGGAGCAGAAGCACTATGGCTACACCTTC

clone size: NA
D gene: NA
J gene: TRBJ2-7
V gene: TRBV5-1
CDR3 protein: CASSPGEGSREQYF
CDR3 DNA: TGCGCCAGCAGCCCAGGTGAGGGATCTAGAGAGCAGTACTTC

clone size: NA
D gene: NA
J gene: TRBJ2-1
V gene: TRBV7-2
CDR3 protein: CASSSTPGSSIGQFF
CDR3 DNA: TGTGCCAGCAGCTCTACACCCGGGTCTTCAATTGGGCAGTTCTTC

clone size: NA
D gene: TRBD2
J gene: TRBJ2-1
V gene: TRBV7-6
CDR3 protein: CASSARLAADYTHNEQFF
CDR3 DNA: TGTGCCAGCAGCGCCAGACTAGCGGCCGACTACACCCACAATGAGCAGTTCTTC

clone size: NA
D gene: TRBD2
J gene: TRBJ2-2
V gene: TRBV19
CDR3 protein: CASRAGREYTGELFF
CDR3 DNA: TGTGCCAGTAGGGCTGGGCGGGAGTACACCGGGGAGCTGTTTTTT

clone size: NA
D gene: TRBD1
J gene: TRBJ1-5
V gene: TRBV30
CDR3 protein: CAWSGDRSNQPQHF
CDR3 DNA: TGTGCCTGGAGTGGGGACAGGAGCAATCAGCCCCAGCATTTT

clone size: NA
D gene: TRBD1
J gene: TRBJ1-1
V gene: TRBV15
CDR3 protein: CATSKGQGIRNTEAFF
CDR3 DNA: TGTGCCACCAGCAAAGGACAGGGGATTAGGAACACTGAAGCTTTCTTT

clone size: NA
D gene: TRBD1
J gene: TRBJ1-1
V gene: TRBV25-1
CDR3 protein: CASSESVGGAFSTEAFF
CDR3 DNA: TGTGCCAGCAGTGAATCTGTAGGGGGCGCCTTCTCCACTGAAGCTTTCTTT

clone size: once
D gene: TRBD1
J gene: TRBJ2-7
V gene: TRBV5-4
CDR3 protein: CASSLGGTGVSRKQYF
CDR3 DNA: TGTGCCAGCAGCTTGGGAGGGACAGGGGTGTCGCGAAAGCAGTACTTC

clone size: NA
D gene: NA
J gene: TRBJ1-1
V gene: TRBV5-6
CDR3 protein: CASSLEGSYEAFF
CDR3 DNA: TGTGCCAGCAGCTTGGAGGGGTCCTATGAAGCTTTCTTT

clone size: NA
D gene: TRBD1
J gene: TRBJ2-6
V gene: TRBV5-8
CDR3 protein: CASSLRDRPINVLTF
CDR3 DNA: TGTGCCAGCAGCTTGCGGGACAGGCCTATTAACGTCCTGACTTTC

clone size: once
D gene: NA
J gene: TRBJ2-7
V gene: TRBV7-2
CDR3 protein: CASSLSFGLGDEQYF
CDR3 DNA: TGTGCCAGCAGCTTATCATTCGGCCTCGGGGACGAGCAGTACTTC

clone size: NA
D gene: TRBD1
J gene: TRBJ1-6
V gene: TRBV19
CDR3 protein: CASKPGQNYSPLHF
CDR3 DNA: TGTGCCAGTAAGCCGGGACAGAATTACTCACCCCTCCACTTT

clone size: NA
D gene: NA
J gene: TRBJ1-1
V gene: TRBV7-3
CDR3 protein: CASSLIGTRNTEAFF
CDR3 DNA: TGTGCCAGCAGCTTAATTGGGACACGGAACACTGAAGCTTTCTTT

clone size: few
D gene: TRBD2
J gene: TRBJ2-1
V gene: TRBV6-1
CDR3 protein: CASSEPGLATNEQFF
CDR3 DNA: TGTGCCAGCAGCGAACCGGGACTAGCAACCAATGAGCAGTTCTTC

clone size: once
D gene: TRBD1
J gene: TRBJ1-2
V gene: TRBV6-1
CDR3 protein: CASSEAHTDRGANYGYTF
CDR3 DNA: TGTGCCAGCAGTGAAGCGCATACCGACAGGGGGGCTAACTATGGCTACACCTTC

clone size: NA
D gene: NA
J gene: TRBJ2-3
V gene: TRBV6-5
CDR3 protein: CASSIGGTDTQYF
CDR3 DNA: TGTGCCAGCAGCATAGGGGGCACAGATACGCAGTATTTT

clone size: NA
D gene: NA
J gene: TRBJ1-2
V gene: TRBV15
CDR3 protein: CATLKGVEGYGYTF
CDR3 DNA: TGTGCCACCCTTAAGGGGGTTGAGGGCTATGGCTACACCTTC

clone size: NA
D gene: NA
J gene: TRBJ1-5
V gene: TRBV7-9
CDR3 protein: CSSSPGGTQPQHF
CDR3 DNA: TGTTCCAGCAGCCCCGGGGGGACTCAGCCCCAGCATTTT

clone size: few
D gene: TRBD1
J gene: TRBJ1-2
V gene: TRBV6-1
CDR3 protein: CASRPMTGDRLGYTF
CDR3 DNA: TGTGCCAGCAGACCTATGACAGGGGACAGGCTTGGCTACACCTTC

clone size: few
D gene: NA
J gene: TRBJ1-1
V gene: TRBV6-4
CDR3 protein: CASRRVSGTEAFF
CDR3 DNA: TGTGCCAGCAGGAGGGTGTCGGGGACTGAAGCTTTCTTT

clone size: NA
D gene: TRBD2
J gene: TRBJ2-5
V gene: TRBV7-8
CDR3 protein: CASSSTLGLAKETQYF
CDR3 DNA: TGTGCCAGCAGCTCAACCCTGGGACTAGCCAAAGAGACCCAGTACTTC

clone size: NA
D gene: TRBD2
J gene: TRBJ2-2
V gene: TRBV29-1
CDR3 protein: CSVAGLAGGPGTGELFF
CDR3 DNA: TGCAGCGTTGCGGGACTAGCGGGAGGGCCTGGCACCGGGGAGCTGTTTTTT

clone size: NA
D gene: NA
J gene: TRBJ1-4
V gene: TRBV5-1
CDR3 protein: CASSTWTELTRKTVF
CDR3 DNA: TGCGCCAGCAGCACCTGGACGGAACTTACTAGGAAAACTGTTTTT

clone size: NA
D gene: NA
J gene: TRBJ1-5
V gene: TRBV2
CDR3 protein: CASTYLDGGNQPQHF
CDR3 DNA: TGTGCCAGCACCTACCTAGACGGCGGCAATCAGCCCCAGCATTTT

clone size: NA
D gene: NA
J gene: TRBJ1-4
V gene: TRBV4-1
CDR3 protein: CASSPRPGRDEKLFF
CDR3 DNA: TGCGCCAGCAGCCCCCGTCCGGGGAGGGATGAAAAACTGTTTTTT

clone size: NA
D gene: NA
J gene: TRBJ2-1
V gene: TRBV28
CDR3 protein: CASSGRRGGVHNEQFF
CDR3 DNA: TGTGCCAGCAGTGGTCGGCGTGGCGGGGTGCACAATGAGCAGTTCTTC

clone size: NA
D gene: TRBD2
J gene: TRBJ2-3
V gene: TRBV7-9
CDR3 protein: CASSPPSGGRTDTQYF
CDR3 DNA: TGTGCCAGCAGCCCCCCTTCGGGGGGGCGCACAGATACGCAGTATTTT